This T cell receptor beta chain stems from a study of cytomegalovirus exposure and HLA in healthy donors. Assay used: immunoSEQ multiplex PCR; TCRdb lists only in-frame clones, some missing. This sample has tens of thousands of clones, with 85% to 90% found just once. The V end was cut by 1 base, the J end by 7 bases, with 20 bases between. Germline loops: CDR1 SEHNR, CDR2 FQNEAQ (reference sequence). The CDR3 is 16 residues long. This clone occurred once. Sample: PBMCs. This sequence originates from a woman aged 18-35 years in good health and CMV-seropositive. V and J are TRBV7-9 and TRBJ2-7, with D possibly TRBD1 on 6 matching bases. In nucleotides, the CDR3 is TGTGCCAGCAGCTTAGGGGTGGCAGGGGCCTCTGAGGAGCAGTACTTC. Its translation: CASSLGVAGASEEQYF.